This TCR beta chain was identified during a study of technical replicates of blood from a handful of donors. The assay was immunoSEQ multiplex PCR, and TCRdb's table has in-frame clones only and misses some. The sample contains tens of thousands of clones, 85% to 95% of which appear only once. V lost 2 bases, J lost 0 bases, and 13 bases lay in between. Germline loops: CDR1 PRHDT, CDR2 FYEKMQ (reference sequence). The CDR3 covers 16 residues. This clone appeared a few times. The sequence was collected from a human donor in good health. Input material: T cells isolated from PBMCs. This chain joins TRBV13 and TRBJ1-1, with D uncertain. CDR3 residues: CASSLTNRLVNTEAFF. CDR3 nucleotides: TGTGCCAGCAGCTTAACTAATAGGTTAGTGAACACTGAAGCTTTCTTT.